The 28 T cell receptor beta chains given below trace back to one sample, sequenced in a study of blood T cell repertoires in COVID-19. Clones were sequenced by immunoSEQ multiplex PCR, and TCRdb holds only the in-frame ones, with some missing. This repertoire shows about 240,000 clones, 86% found once; its top ten account for more than 9%. Sequencing was carried out using peripheral blood. These receptors came from a man older than 75 with acute or convalescent COVID-19.

J is TRBJ1-3 and V is TRBV18; D is unresolved. Germline assignment: CDR1 KGHSH and CDR2 LQKENI. The V end was cut by 1 base, the J end by 2 bases, with 12 bases between. The CDR3 spans 16 residues. The CDR3 DNA reads TGTGCCAGCTCACCACTCGCCCCCGCGGCTGGAAACACCATATATTTT. Amino acid sequence: CASSPLAPAAGNTIYF.

This rearrangement joins TRBV6-5 to TRBJ2-7, with 9 nucleotides matching TRBD1. The CDR3 spans 14 residues. V trimming: 6 bases; J trimming: 3 bases; junction bases outside the gene matches: 6. Germline-derived CDR1 and CDR2 are MNHEY and SVGAGI. In nucleotides, the CDR3 is TGTGCCAGCAGGACAGGACAGGGGAACTACGAGCAGTACTTC. Translated, it gives CASRTGQGNYEQYF.

The chain carries TRBV18 and TRBJ1-1; D might be TRBD1 (5 bases). The germline gives CDR1 KGHSH, CDR2 LQKENI. CDR3 length: 15 amino acids. Between the trimmed V and J ends, which lost 3 bases and 6 bases, there was a span of 17 bases. Here the CDR3 DNA reads TGTGCCAGCTCACCTAGGATCCAGGGTGAAGCTGAAGCTTTCTTT. Protein product: CASSPRIQGEAEAFF.

V usage is TRBV7-9 and J usage is TRBJ1-2; D uncertain. V dropped 3 bases and J dropped 1 base, with 9 bases sitting between them. Germline V gene sequence: CDR1 SEHNR, CDR2 FQNEAQ (reference sequence). The CDR3 is 14 amino acids. The CDR3 bases are TGTGCCAGCAGCTTCGGCGGCAGTAACTATGGCTACACCTTC. It specifies CASSFGGSNYGYTF.

The gene calls are TRBV18 and TRBJ2-7; 7 bases are a match to TRBD1. The CDR3 length is 14 residues. Unmatched junction bases numbered 2, after V lost 3 bases and J lost 0 bases. Per germline, CDR1 KGHSH and CDR2 LQKENI. The CDR3 spells CASSPDRSSYEQYF. In DNA, the CDR3 is TGTGCCAGCTCACCGGACAGGAGCTCCTACGAGCAGTACTTC.

This clone appeared a single time. The rearrangement uses TRBV19 and TRBJ1-2, with D maybe TRBD1 (6 bases). In germline, CDR1 is LNHDA, CDR2 SQIVND (reference sequence). The CDR3 length is 14 residues. V gave up 3 bases and J gave up 1 base, with 9 bases separating them. CDR3 in amino acids: CASSIIGGNYGYTF. The CDR3 coding sequence is TGTGCCAGTAGTATTATAGGGGGTAACTATGGCTACACCTTC.

V and J are TRBV4-2 and TRBJ1-2; 10 bases align to TRBD1. V trimming: 4 bases; J trimming: 7 bases; junction bases outside the gene matches: 9. Germline lookup yields CDR1 LGHNA and CDR2 YNFKEQ. The CDR3 runs to 15 residues. CDR3 in DNA: TGTGCCAGCAGCCGGGAGACAGGGGGCTCGCGTGGCTACACCTTC. This gives the protein CASSRETGGSRGYTF.

J is TRBJ1-4 and V is TRBV29-1, with 11 bases aligning to TRBD1. Germline trimming cut 7 bases from V and 7 bases from J; bases unmatched to any gene: 8. The CDR3 loop spans 14 amino acids. From germline, CDR1 is SQVTM and CDR2 ANQGSEA. The CDR3 DNA reads as TGCAGCGCCTCCGCCGGGACAGGGGGTGAAAAACTGTTTTTT. Its protein product is CSASAGTGGEKLFF.

This clone was observed a handful of times. The chain employs TRBV28 and TRBJ1-3; weak D call: TRBD1 (5 bases). This CDR3 has 15 amino acids. Trimming pared 5 bases from V and 9 bases from J, leaving 20 bases between. Looked up from germline, CDR1 is MDHEN and CDR2 is SYDVKM. The CDR3 spells CASSPGSAGRTTIYF. The DNA of the CDR3 is TGTGCCAGCAGTCCCGGGAGTGCAGGGCGCACCACCATATATTTT.

The chain has TRBV7-8 and TRBJ1-6; D might be TRBD1 (6 bases). V gave up 7 bases and J gave up 8 bases, with 12 bases separating them. Germline values: CDR1 SGHVS, CDR2 FQNEAQ. The CDR3 spans 13 residues. The CDR3 loop reads CASTPDSYSPLHF. The CDR3 nucleotides are TGTGCCAGCACGCCGGACAGCTATTCACCCCTCCACTTT.

This chain uses TRBV5-5 with TRBJ2-7; tentatively, D is TRBD2 (5 bases). Germline V gene sequence: CDR1 SGHKS, CDR2 YYEKEE (reference sequence). This CDR3 region has 13 residues. V lost 0 bases to trimming and J lost 3 bases, with 7 bases between them. Here the CDR3 reads CASSLGEYYEQYF. For the CDR3, the DNA is TGTGCCAGCAGCTTGGGGGAGTACTACGAGCAGTACTTC. The whole variable domain, remainder taken from reference TRBV5-5 and TRBJ2-7, is DAGVTQSPTHLIKTRGQQVTLRCSPISGHKSVSWYQQVLGQGPQFIFQYYEKEERGRGNFPDRFSARQFPNYSSELNVNALLLGDSALYLCASSLGEYYEQYFGPGTRLTVT.

The chain has TRBV10-3 and TRBJ2-1, with 10 positions matching TRBD2. V lost 4 bases and J lost 2; bases outside the gene matches: 2. Germline V gene data show CDR1 as ENHRY and CDR2 as SYGVKD. This CDR3 comprises 15 residues. The CDR3 DNA follows: TGTGCCATCAGTGGGGGACTAGCGCCCTACAATGAGCAGTTCTTC. Encoded protein: CAISGGLAPYNEQFF.

The chain employs TRBV6-5 and TRBJ2-7; 7 nucleotides align to TRBD1. The CDR3 length is 13 residues. Trimming took 6 bases from V and 2 from J; bases not matched to a gene: 4. The germline V gene encodes CDR1 MNHEY and CDR2 SVGAGI. The CDR3 protein is CASRTGQTYEQYF. CDR3 nucleotide sequence: TGTGCCAGCAGGACGGGACAGACCTACGAGCAGTACTTC.

The V call is TRBV6-2 or TRBV6-3, the J call TRBJ1-5; D remains ambiguous. The V end lost 0 bases, the J end lost 1 base, and 10 bases lay between the germline ends. Germline lookup yields CDR1 MNHEY and CDR2 SVGEGT. The CDR3 consists of 16 residues. The CDR3 DNA follows: TGTGCCAGCAGTTACTCGGCGGCGGGGAGCAATCAGCCCCAGCATTTT. Protein product: CASSYSAAGSNQPQHF.

Written as DNA, the CDR3 is TGTGCCGGACGACAGGGTGGCGGCACTGAAGCTTTCTTT. As protein: CAGRQGGGTEAFF. The chain joins TRBV12-3 or TRBV12-4 to TRBJ1-1; 7 nucleotides line up with TRBD1. The CDR3 is 13 residues long. With 11 bases clipped from V and 4 bases from J, the junction kept 10 bases outside the gene matches.

The V call is TRBV2, the J call TRBJ2-5, with TRBD2 matching over 13 bases. The CDR3 totals 16 residues. The junction had 3 bases not matched to a gene; V was cut back by 4 bases and J by 1 base. Germline CDR1 reads SNHLY; CDR2 reads FYNNEI. The CDR3 bases are TGTGCCAGCAGTGTGACTAGCGGGGGGCCCCAAGAGACCCAGTACTTC. Protein sequence: CASSVTSGGPQETQYF.

The chain carries TRBV9 and TRBJ2-2; the match to TRBD2 covers 8 bases. The CDR3 extends over 14 amino acids. With 1 base clipped from V and 4 bases from J, the junction kept 0 bases outside the gene matches. The germline CDR1 and CDR2 sequences are SGDLS and YYNGEE. The CDR3, as DNA: TGTGCCAGCAGCGTACTAGCGGGCACCGGGGAGCTGTTTTTT. As protein: CASSVLAGTGELFF.

CDR3 loop: CASSLVAPSGTGLTTNEKLFF. CDR3 sequence (DNA): TGCGCCAGCAGCTTGGTTGCCCCCTCCGGGACAGGGCTTACAACTAATGAAAAACTGTTTTTT. This chain joins TRBV5-1 and TRBJ1-4, with TRBD1 matching over 9 bases. The ends lost 0 bases at V and 0 bases at J; junction bases unmatched: 15. The germline V gene has CDR1 SGHRS and CDR2 YFSETQ. The CDR3 runs to 21 residues.

The chain carries TRBV7-8 and TRBJ2-3; 9 positions agree with TRBD2. V lost 3 bases, J lost 9 bases, and 4 bases stayed unmatched. The CDR3 has 13 amino acids. Germline loops: CDR1 SGHVS, CDR2 FQNEAQ. CDR3 residues: CASSFRTSETQYF. CDR3 sequence (DNA): TGTGCCAGCAGCTTTCGGACTAGCGAAACGCAGTATTTT.

The chain employs TRBV4-1 and TRBJ2-1; a possible D gene is TRBD2 (6 bases). Looked up from germline, CDR1 is MGHRA and CDR2 is YSYEKL. The CDR3 is made up of 19 amino acids. The V end was cut by 4 bases, the J end by 0 bases, with 22 bases between. CDR3 sequence reads: CASSPLRLEFSSSYNEQFF. The CDR3 DNA reads as TGCGCCAGCAGCCCCTTGAGACTAGAGTTTTCGAGCTCCTACAATGAGCAGTTCTTC.

The chain is built from TRBV28 and TRBJ1-4; D gene uncertain. CDR1 and CDR2 from the germline V gene are MDHEN and SYDVKM. The CDR3 consists of 11 residues. Trimming pared 2 bases from V and 14 bases from J, leaving 9 bases between. This chain's CDR3 is CASSLEGRLFF. The CDR3 DNA follows: TGTGCCAGCAGTTTAGAGGGTAGGCTGTTTTTT.

The CDR3 region is CASSPGQGVQHF. The CDR3 nucleotides are TGCGCCAGCAGCCCGGGACAGGGGGTTCAGCATTTT. V gene TRBV5-1 combines with J gene TRBJ1-5; TRBD1 matches 11 bases. This CDR3 has 12 residues. CDR1 SGHRS and CDR2 YFSETQ come from the germline V gene. V shed 4 bases and J 13 bases; nucleotides not matched to a gene: 4.

Only one count was recorded for this clone. The genes are TRBV7-9 and TRBJ1-1, with D possibly being TRBD1 (5 bases). V shed 5 bases and J shed 4 bases, with 14 bases lying between them. CDR1 is SEHNR and CDR2 is FQNEAQ in the germline V gene (reference sequence). This CDR3 comprises 14 residues. The chain's CDR3 is CASSQEGTSTEAFF. In DNA form, the CDR3 reads TGTGCCAGCAGCCAGGAGGGGACGAGCACTGAAGCTTTCTTT.

The chain has TRBV7-6 and TRBJ1-6; 9 bases match TRBD1. This CDR3 contains 16 residues. Germline CDR1 is SGHVS and CDR2 is FNYEAQ. The V and J ends lost 1 base and 6 bases, in that order; junction bases with no gene match: 4. CDR3 bases: TGTGCCAGCAGCTTAGTGGCGGGACAGGGTAATTCACCCCTCCACTTT. Translated, it gives CASSLVAGQGNSPLHF.

V gene TRBV28 combines with J gene TRBJ1-2; tentatively, D is TRBD1 (6 bases). Trimming pared 3 bases from V and 4 bases from J, leaving 12 bases between. Per germline, CDR1 MDHEN and CDR2 SYDVKM. This CDR3 spans 14 amino acids. The CDR3 sequence: CASSFLGQLYGYTF. The CDR3 nucleotides read TGTGCCAGCAGTTTCCTGGGACAACTCTATGGCTACACCTTC.

This chain joins TRBV28 and TRBJ1-1; unclear D gene. In germline, CDR1 is MDHEN, CDR2 SYDVKM. The CDR3 extends over 14 amino acids. V was trimmed by 10 bases and J by 4 bases, leaving 19 bases between them. CDR3 in amino acids: CAILGEVGSTEAFF. The CDR3 DNA sequence: TGTGCCATCCTAGGCGAGGTAGGGAGCACTGAAGCTTTCTTT. Looking up the rest from reference TRBV28 and TRBJ1-1 gives the full variable domain: DVKVTQSSRYLVKRTGEKVFLECVQDMDHENMFWYRQDPGLGLRLIYFSYDVKMKEKGDIPEGYSVSREKKERFSLILESASTNQTSMYLCAILGEVGSTEAFFGQGTRLTVV.

The chain has TRBV5-1 and TRBJ2-3; the match to TRBD2 covers 7 bases. With 0 bases clipped from V and 2 bases from J, the junction kept 3 bases outside the gene matches. The CDR3 spans 15 residues. The germline CDR1 and CDR2 sequences are SGHRS and YFSETQ. CDR3 amino acids: CASSLASGTTDTQYF. The CDR3 nucleotides are TGCGCCAGCAGCTTGGCTAGCGGTACCACAGATACGCAGTATTTT. The entire variable domain, with the rest obtained from reference TRBV5-1 and TRBJ2-3, is as follows: KAGVTQTPRYLIKTRGQQVTLSCSPISGHRSVSWYQQTPGQGLQFLFEYFSETQRNKGNFPGRFSGRQFSNSRSEMNVSTLELGDSALYLCASSLASGTTDTQYFGPGTRLTVL.

The V gene is TRBV18, the J gene TRBJ2-7, with 11 positions matching TRBD2. CDR1 and CDR2 from the germline V gene are KGHSH and LQKENI. The V gene end was trimmed by 3 bases and the J gene end by 7 bases; junction bases not matched to a gene: 11. The length of the CDR3 is 16 residues. In DNA form, the CDR3 reads TGTGCCAGCTCACCGCCGACTAGCGGGACGGAACGGGAGCAGTACTTC. This codes for CASSPPTSGTEREQYF. The full variable domain, rest sourced from reference TRBV18 and TRBJ2-7, is NAGVMQNPRHLVRRRGQEARLRCSPMKGHSHVYWYRQLPEEGLKFMVYLQKENIIDESGMPKERFSAEFPKEGPSILRIQQVVRGDSAAYFCASSPPTSGTEREQYFGPGTRLTVT.